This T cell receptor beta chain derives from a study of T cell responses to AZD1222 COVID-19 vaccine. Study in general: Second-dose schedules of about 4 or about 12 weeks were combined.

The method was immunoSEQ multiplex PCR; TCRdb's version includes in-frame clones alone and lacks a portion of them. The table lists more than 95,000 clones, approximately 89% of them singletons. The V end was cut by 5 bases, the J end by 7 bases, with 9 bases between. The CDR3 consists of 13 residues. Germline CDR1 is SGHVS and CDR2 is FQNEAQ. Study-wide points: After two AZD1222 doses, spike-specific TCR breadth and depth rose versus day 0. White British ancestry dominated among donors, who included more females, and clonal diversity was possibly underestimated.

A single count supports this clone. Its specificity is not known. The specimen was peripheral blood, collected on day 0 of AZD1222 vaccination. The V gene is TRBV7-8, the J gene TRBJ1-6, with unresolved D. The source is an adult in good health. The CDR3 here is CASSATENSPLHF. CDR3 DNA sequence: TGTGCCAGCAGCGCAACCGAGAATTCACCCCTCCACTTT.